Listed here is a single T cell receptor (beta chain). The sample originates from a study of blood T cell repertoires in COVID-19. Study-wide background: PBMCs, B-cell-depleted T cells, or T cells were the source of the cDNA or gDNA that made up the material.

Enrollees, roughly 18 to 90 years old, lived in 24 US areas. Grouping used clinical history reported by participants in a survey and questionnaire. Two negative PCRs, clearance, or symptom resolution were required of recovered Cohort 3 donors. Germline assignment: CDR1 MNHEY and CDR2 SMNVEV (reference sequence). V gave up 4 bases and J gave up 1 base; unmatched junction bases: 8. The CDR3 covers 18 residues. Clones were sequenced by immunoSEQ multiplex PCR, and TCRdb holds only the in-frame ones, with some missing. This table has some 510,000 clones, roughly 90% appearing once. This chain connects TRBV27 to TRBJ2-6; 9 positions agree with TRBD1. The clonotype originates from a woman in her thirties or forties who had recovered from COVID-19. The sequencing sample was made of PBMCs or T cells enriched from blood (not recorded which). For the CDR3, the DNA is TGTGCCAGCAGTTCGTACAGGGGGCCGAGGTCTGGGGCCAACGTCCTGACTTTC. Translating gives CASSSYRGPRSGANVLTF.